This is a list of T cell receptor beta chains from one sample in a study of cytomegalovirus exposure and HLA in healthy donors. Only in-frame clones appear in the TCRdb table, and some are missing; sequencing was by immunoSEQ multiplex PCR. Among approximately 150,000 clones, roughly four fifths were seen once, and the ten largest hold around 1.5%. Sequences were obtained from PBMCs. The receptors here all came from a female donor in good health and CMV-seronegative. Both conserved end residues are part of each CDR3. Fields, in order: clone size, D gene, J gene, V gene, CDR3 protein, CDR3 DNA. A D gene is named only where the DNA matches it firmly. Only part of the rows carry a size: once, few, many, or a class if the clone is expanded.

size: few; D: -; J: TRBJ2-1; V: TRBV11-2; CDR3: CASSLVDEQFF; DNA: TGTGCCAGCAGCTTAGTAGATGAGCAGTTCTTC
size: -; D: -; J: TRBJ2-2; V: TRBV28; CDR3: CASIRPAGGSGELFF; DNA: TGTGCCAGTATCCGGCCTGCAGGGGGGTCCGGGGAGCTGTTTTTT
size: few; D: -; J: TRBJ2-2; V: TRBV27; CDR3: CASSFEVWAGELFF; DNA: TGTGCCAGCAGTTTCGAGGTGTGGGCCGGGGAGCTGTTTTTT
size: once; D: TRBD1; J: TRBJ1-2; V: TRBV5-4; CDR3: CASSRDRVGYTF; DNA: TGTGCCAGCAGCAGGGACAGGGTTGGCTACACCTTC
size: -; D: TRBD2; J: TRBJ2-7; V: TRBV4-2; CDR3: CASSPLGLADTYEQYF; DNA: TGTGCCAGCAGCCCACTCGGACTAGCGGACACCTACGAGCAGTACTTC
size: -; D: -; J: TRBJ1-1; V: TRBV11-2; CDR3: CASSLVREGGGTEAFF; DNA: TGTGCCAGCAGCTTAGTCAGGGAGGGTGGCGGCACTGAAGCTTTCTTT
size: once; D: TRBD1; J: TRBJ1-1; V: TRBV10-2; CDR3: CASLSTTGEAFF; DNA: TGCGCCAGCCTATCTACGACAGGGGAAGCTTTCTTT
size: -; D: -; J: TRBJ1-2; V: TRBV7-2; CDR3: CASSLAAGTTFYGYTF; DNA: TGTGCCAGCAGCTTAGCGGCCGGGACAACCTTCTATGGCTACACCTTC
size: -; D: TRBD1; J: TRBJ2-3; V: TRBV9; CDR3: CASSVDRGGSDTQYF; DNA: TGTGCCAGCAGCGTGGACAGGGGAGGGTCAGATACGCAGTATTTT
size: -; D: -; J: TRBJ2-7; V: TRBV27; CDR3: CASSLTGNLHEQYF; DNA: TGTGCCAGCAGTTTAACAGGGAATTTACACGAGCAGTACTTC
size: -; D: TRBD1; J: TRBJ2-7; V: TRBV5-4; CDR3: CASSLYRGQYEQYF; DNA: TGTGCCAGCAGCTTGTACAGGGGACAATACGAGCAGTACTTC
size: -; D: -; J: TRBJ1-1; V: TRBV5-4; CDR3: CASSLSGRLRRGTFF; DNA: TGTGCCAGCAGCTTGTCCGGACGGTTAAGGCGGGGCACTTTCTTT
size: -; D: -; J: TRBJ1-2; V: TRBV29-1; CDR3: CSVDEDPSGGYTF; DNA: TGCAGCGTTGATGAGGACCCATCGGGAGGCTACACCTTC
size: -; D: TRBD1; J: TRBJ2-7; V: TRBV6-5; CDR3: CASSFIPGTGIYEQYF; DNA: TGTGCCAGCAGTTTCATTCCCGGGACAGGCATCTACGAGCAGTACTTC
size: once; D: TRBD1; J: TRBJ2-7; V: TRBV7-2; CDR3: CASSLQGGDEQYF; DNA: TGTGCCAGCAGCTTACAAGGGGGCGACGAGCAGTACTTC
size: -; D: -; J: TRBJ1-1; V: TRBV5-4; CDR3: CASSSPGKDTEAFF; DNA: TGTGCCAGCAGCTCCCCGGGGAAGGACACTGAAGCTTTCTTT
size: -; D: -; J: TRBJ2-2; V: TRBV27; CDR3: CACSLFGEANTGELFF; DNA: TGTGCCTGCAGTTTATTTGGGGAGGCAAACACCGGGGAGCTGTTTTTT
size: -; D: TRBD1; J: TRBJ2-1; V: TRBV19; CDR3: CASKRGQALIF; DNA: TGTGCCAGTAAGAGGGGACAGGCGTTGATCTTC
size: -; D: TRBD1; J: TRBJ1-4; V: TRBV6-1; CDR3: CASSESDRGWEKLFF; DNA: TGTGCCAGCAGTGAAAGCGACAGGGGATGGGAAAAACTGTTTTTT